This section outlines one T cell receptor (beta chain) sequence together with its context. The CDR3 loop spans 17 amino acids. The germline V and J ends were trimmed by 3 bases and 2 bases, with 20 bases remaining between them. This sample was included in a study of blood T cell repertoires in COVID-19. Method: immunoSEQ multiplex PCR; TCRdb's copy keeps in-frame clones and lacks some. The sample carries hundreds of thousands of clones, around 89% recorded once. Source material: PBMCs or T cells enriched from blood (not recorded which). This receptor was taken from a woman aged 40-49 years who had recovered from COVID-19. The chain links TRBV5-3 to TRBJ1-2; possible D gene TRBD1, 6 bases. TRBV5-3 is an ORF; its function is uncertain. CDR3 protein: CARSWGKGDANNYGYTF. For the CDR3, the DNA is TGTGCCAGAAGCTGGGGGAAGGGGGATGCCAACAACTATGGCTACACCTTC.